This record concerns one TCR beta chain sequence. What it binds is unknown. At one end, the junction sequence differs from germline, possibly due to a read error. The CDR3 spans 15 residues. Per germline, CDR1 MNHEY and CDR2 SMNVEV (reference sequence). RNA transcripts gave rise to amplified TCR beta CDR3 regions. An initial round of RT-PCR targeting the TCR CDR3 relied on the HTBI primer set. A single record per CDR3 protein comes from TCRdb applying MiXCR to the multiplex PCR reads. The sample lists over 450,000 distinct CDR3 sequences; under 15% were seen once. This sample is drawn from a study of T cells in Graves' hyperthyroidism and ophthalmopathy. General observations from the study: A 13 V-J model separated ophthalmopathy from stable hyperthyroidism. Also found in blood were most expanded thyroid clonotypes above 0.001.

Uncontrolled infections, other autoimmune diseases, pregnancy or lactation led to exclusion of patients. The clonotype originates from a young woman with Graves' hyperthyroidism. The chain has TRBV27 and TRBJ2-6; TRBD1 is a possible D gene (6 bases). Sequencing was carried out using blood. The CDR3 sequence is CASSFLGLGADVLTF. The DNA of the CDR3 is TGTGCCAGCAGTTTTTTGGGCCTGGGGGCCGACGTCCTGACTTTC.